This is a list of T cell receptor beta chains from one sample in a study of radiotherapy plus CTLA-4 blockade in lung cancer. Produced via immunoSEQ multiplex PCR; TCRdb's table is partial and in-frame only. The table includes 77,000 or so clones, under 75% detected once. Sequencing used peripheral blood, obtained from a patient treated with radiotherapy plus ipilimumab. The origin of the receptors is a human donor with non-small cell lung cancer whose response to radiotherapy plus ipilimumab could not be evaluated. CDR3s include the opening cysteine and the closing phenylalanine or tryptophan. Each record gives: clone size, J gene, D gene, V gene, CDR3 protein, CDR3 DNA. A D gene is named only where the DNA matches it firmly. Clone size is stated in some rows and not others, as once, few, many or a class when expanded.

>few|TRBJ2-5|.|TRBV9
CASSANTDTEETQYF
TGTGCCAGCAGCGCCAATACAGACACCGAAGAGACCCAGTACTTC
>.|TRBJ1-5|TRBD1|TRBV4-3
CASIHGRTGERSQHF
TGCGCCAGCATCCACGGCAGGACAGGGGAAAGGTCCCAGCATTTT
>.|TRBJ2-2|TRBD1|TRBV11-1
CASSGDRATGELFF
TGTGCCAGCAGCGGGGACAGGGCCACCGGGGAGCTGTTTTTT
>.|TRBJ1-5|.|TRBV6-1
CASSEFRPQHF
TGTGCCAGCAGTGAATTTAGGCCCCAGCATTTT
>.|TRBJ2-7|.|TRBV4-1
CASSQEWHYEQYF
TGCGCCAGCAGCCAAGAGTGGCACTACGAGCAGTACTTC
>few|TRBJ2-3|TRBD2|TRBV7-3
CASSFAGGGADTQYF
TGTGCCAGCAGCTTCGCGGGAGGGGGCGCAGATACGCAGTATTTT
>.|TRBJ1-6|TRBD1|TRBV7-2
CASSRSSHRDSNSPLHF
TGTGCCAGCAGCCGGTCGAGTCACCGGGACAGCAATTCACCCCTCCACTTT
>.|TRBJ2-3|TRBD2|TRBV11-3
CASSPGGGPDTQYF
TGTGCCAGCAGCCCGGGGGGGGGCCCAGATACGCAGTATTTT
>.|TRBJ1-6|TRBD1|TRBV7-2
CASSPQTGVNSPLHF
TGTGCCAGCAGCCCCCAGACAGGGGTTAATTCACCCCTCCACTTT
>.|TRBJ1-6|TRBD1|TRBV27
CASSLFLTGGRSPLHF
TGTGCCAGCAGTTTGTTCCTTACAGGGGGCAGGTCACCCCTCCACTTT
>.|TRBJ2-7|.|TRBV6-5
CASSYPELYEQYF
TGTGCCAGCAGTTACCCCGAGCTGTATGAGCAGTACTTC
>.|TRBJ2-7|TRBD2|TRBV18
CASSSGASGGSSSYEQYF
TGTGCCAGCTCATCGGGGGCTAGCGGGGGTTCGAGTTCCTACGAGCAGTACTTC
>few|TRBJ1-4|TRBD1|TRBV30
CAWSMQGAGHREKLFF
TGTGCCTGGAGTATGCAGGGGGCAGGTCATAGAGAAAAACTGTTTTTT
>.|TRBJ2-5|TRBD2|TRBV7-7
CASSPQLAGAGETQYF
TGTGCCAGCAGCCCACAACTAGCGGGGGCGGGAGAGACCCAGTACTTC
>.|TRBJ2-3|.|TRBV6-5
CASSSGYPDTQYF
TGTGCCAGCAGTTCGGGGTATCCAGATACGCAGTATTTT
>few|TRBJ2-5|TRBD2|TRBV7-2
CASSQGLAAQETQYF
TGTGCCAGCAGCCAGGGACTAGCAGCGCAAGAGACCCAGTACTTC
>few|TRBJ1-5|.|TRBV19
CASSLQENQPQHF
TGTGCCAGTAGTTTACAGGAGAATCAGCCCCAGCATTTT
>many|TRBJ1-5|TRBD1|TRBV7-2
CASSEAGTGRQPQHF
TGTGCCAGCAGCGAGGCTGGGACAGGGCGCCAGCCCCAGCATTTT
>once|TRBJ1-1|TRBD1|TRBV27
CASSKQPGQGTNTEAFF
TGTGCCAGCAGTAAACAGCCGGGACAGGGGACCAACACTGAAGCTTTCTTT
>.|TRBJ2-7|.|TRBV5-1
CASSLTGSAYEQYF
TGCGCCAGCAGCTTAACAGGGTCTGCCTACGAGCAGTACTTC
>.|TRBJ1-2|.|TRBV4-1
CASSQDQAGIGAYGYTF
TGCGCCAGCAGCCAAGATCAGGCAGGGATTGGGGCATATGGCTACACCTTC
>.|TRBJ2-1|TRBD2|TRBV5-1
CASSLFSGGAKNEQFF
TGCGCCAGCAGCCTATTTAGCGGGGGGGCCAAGAATGAGCAGTTCTTC
>.|TRBJ2-2|TRBD2|TRBV28
CASSLWRGLGGELFF
TGTGCCAGCAGTTTATGGCGGGGGTTGGGCGGGGAGCTGTTTTTT
>.|TRBJ2-4|.|TRBV7-9
CASSSLGGGKNIQYF
TGTGCCAGCAGTTCTCTAGGGGGGGGCAAAAACATTCAGTACTTC
>once|TRBJ2-3|TRBD2|TRBV2
CASRLGLAGGPDTQYF
TGTGCCAGCAGACTGGGACTAGCGGGGGGGCCAGATACGCAGTATTTT
>.|TRBJ2-2|TRBD1|TRBV9
CASSVPLMDRGGTGELFF
TGTGCCAGCAGCGTGCCCCTCATGGACAGGGGCGGCACCGGGGAGCTGTTTTTT
>.|TRBJ2-2|.|TRBV11-3
CASSLVLLIGSGELFF
TGTGCCAGCAGCTTAGTCCTGCTAATTGGTTCCGGGGAGCTGTTTTTT
>medium-sized|TRBJ1-3|.|TRBV6-6
CASTGFSGNTIYF
TGTGCCAGCACAGGGTTTTCTGGAAACACCATATATTTT
>few|TRBJ1-1|.|TRBV7-9
CASSLWQSTEAFF
TGTGCCAGCAGCTTATGGCAGTCGACTGAAGCTTTCTTT
>.|TRBJ2-1|TRBD2|TRBV5-1
CASSLVLAGGVSNEQFF
TGCGCCAGCAGCTTGGTTCTAGCGGGGGGGGTATCGAATGAGCAGTTCTTC
>.|TRBJ2-1|TRBD2|TRBV7-3
CASSGGGYNEQFF
TGTGCCAGCTCCGGGGGAGGGTACAATGAGCAGTTCTTC
>once|TRBJ1-2|TRBD1|TRBV10-2
CASRAGQGDLIGPINYGYTF
TGCGCCAGCAGAGCGGGACAGGGGGATCTGATCGGCCCCATTAACTATGGCTACACCTTC
>.|TRBJ1-1|.|TRBV5-8
CASSLQGNTEAFF
TGTGCCAGCAGCTTACAGGGGAACACTGAAGCTTTCTTT
>.|TRBJ2-1|.|TRBV7-6
CASSLVGGDAYNEQFF
TGTGCCAGCAGCTTAGTAGGGGGGGACGCTTACAATGAGCAGTTCTTC
>.|TRBJ2-7|TRBD1|TRBV2
CASRAATGVYEQYF
TGTGCCAGCAGAGCCGCGACAGGGGTGTACGAGCAGTACTTC
>.|TRBJ2-1|TRBD2|TRBV7-9
CASSPKLAVPINEQFF
TGTGCCAGCAGCCCTAAACTAGCGGTCCCTATCAATGAGCAGTTCTTC
>.|TRBJ2-7|.|TRBV19
CASSIDWSAGASYEQYF
TGTGCCAGTAGTATAGACTGGTCGGCAGGGGCGTCCTACGAGCAGTACTTC
>.|TRBJ2-3|TRBD2|TRBV5-1
CASRTAGGGTDTQYF
TGCGCCAGCAGAACAGCGGGAGGCGGCACAGATACGCAGTATTTT
>.|TRBJ2-5|.|TRBV2
CASRVLISETQYF
TGTGCCAGCAGGGTACTTATTTCAGAGACCCAGTACTTC
>.|TRBJ2-3|.|TRBV9
CASTSTGPDTDTQYF
TGTGCCAGCACTTCGACAGGACCAGACACAGATACGCAGTATTTT